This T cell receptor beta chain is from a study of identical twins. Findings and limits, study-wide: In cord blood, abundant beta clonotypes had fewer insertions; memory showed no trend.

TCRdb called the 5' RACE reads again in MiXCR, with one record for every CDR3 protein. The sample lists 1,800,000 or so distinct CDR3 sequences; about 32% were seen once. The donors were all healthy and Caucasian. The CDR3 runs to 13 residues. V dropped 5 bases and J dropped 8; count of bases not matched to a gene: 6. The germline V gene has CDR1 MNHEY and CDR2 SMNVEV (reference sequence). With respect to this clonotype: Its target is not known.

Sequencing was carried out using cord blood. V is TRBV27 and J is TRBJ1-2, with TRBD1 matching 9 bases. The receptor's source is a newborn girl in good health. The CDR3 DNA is TGTGCCAGCAGTATGGGACAGGGCAGAGGCTACACCTTC. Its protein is CASSMGQGRGYTF.